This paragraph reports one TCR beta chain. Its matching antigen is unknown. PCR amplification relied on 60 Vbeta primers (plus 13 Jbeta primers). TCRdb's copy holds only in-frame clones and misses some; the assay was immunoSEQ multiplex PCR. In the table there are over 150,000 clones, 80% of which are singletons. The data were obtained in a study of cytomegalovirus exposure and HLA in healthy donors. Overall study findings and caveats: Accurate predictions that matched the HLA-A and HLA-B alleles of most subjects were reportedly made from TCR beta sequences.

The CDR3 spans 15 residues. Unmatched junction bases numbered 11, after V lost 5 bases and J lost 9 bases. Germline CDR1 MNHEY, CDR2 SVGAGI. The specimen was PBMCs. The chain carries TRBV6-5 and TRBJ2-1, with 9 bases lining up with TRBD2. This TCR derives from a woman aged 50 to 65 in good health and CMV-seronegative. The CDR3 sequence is CASSAPSGEIGEQFF. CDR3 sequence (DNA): TGTGCCAGCAGTGCCCCTAGCGGGGAGATCGGTGAGCAGTTCTTC.